Sequencing of this T cell receptor beta chain was carried out in a study of T-cell reconstitution after alpha-beta-depleted transplantation in children. Losses at the gene ends were 4 bases for V and 1 base for J; bases not matched to a gene: 6. The length of the CDR3 is 16 residues. CDR1 and CDR2 (germline): SGHNT, YYREEE (reference sequence). Unique molecular identifiers were incorporated when the TCRbeta library was constructed. TCRdb analysed the PCR reads with MiXCR anew, one entry per CDR3 protein. This table holds hundreds of thousands of distinct CDR3 sequences, 16% found once. Study-level findings and limits: Reportedly, roughly two months post-transplant, alpha-beta T cells arose from several hundred expanded graft clones.

This clonotype was recorded at least ten times. Its antigen is undetermined. This specimen was PBMCs, mostly from graft donor cells, taken 360 days after TCRalphabeta/CD19-depleted stem cell transplant. The clonotype was recovered from a male patient aged 5 to 17 who had a stem cell transplant for acute lymphoblastic leukemia, so the T cells may come from the graft donor. This chain connects TRBV5-4 to TRBJ2-5; 11 bases fit TRBD2. CDR3 region: CASSLAGGPAQETQYF. The CDR3 DNA sequence: TGTGCCAGCAGCCTAGCGGGAGGCCCCGCCCAAGAGACCCAGTACTTC.